This TCR beta chain was retrieved from a study of control samples from healthy donors and cancer patients. Assay used: immunoSEQ multiplex PCR; TCRdb lists only in-frame clones, some missing. The table records around 130,000 clones, under 90% of them present only once. This CDR3 has 15 amino acids. V was trimmed by 3 bases and J by 6 bases, leaving 19 bases between them. Per the germline V gene, CDR1 is SGDLS and CDR2 is YYNGEE. This chain connects TRBV9 to TRBJ2-7; either TRBD1 or TRBD2 may supply D (5 bases each). The sequencing sample was made of PBMCs. The origin of this receptor is a man over 45 with head and neck cancer. CDR3 bases: TGTGCCAGCAGCGCTACCAGTACGAGGGACGGCGAGCAGTACTTC. Its translation is CASSATSTRDGEQYF.